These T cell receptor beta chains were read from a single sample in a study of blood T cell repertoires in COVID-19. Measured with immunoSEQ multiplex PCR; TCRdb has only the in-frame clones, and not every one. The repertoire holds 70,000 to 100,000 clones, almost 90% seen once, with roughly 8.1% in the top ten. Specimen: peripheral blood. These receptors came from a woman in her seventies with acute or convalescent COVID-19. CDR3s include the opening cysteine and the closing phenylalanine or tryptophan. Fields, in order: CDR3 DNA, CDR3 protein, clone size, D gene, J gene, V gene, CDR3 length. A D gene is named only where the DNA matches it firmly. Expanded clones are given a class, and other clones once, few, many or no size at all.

CDR3 DNA: TGTGCCAGCAGTAGAACTAGCGGGAGTTTCTACGAGCAGTACTTC; CDR3 protein: CASSRTSGSFYEQYF; clone size: .; D gene: TRBD2; J gene: TRBJ2-7; V gene: TRBV28; CDR3 length: 15
CDR3 DNA: TGTGCCAGTAGTATCCACACCGGGACAGTCTCCTACGAGCAGTACTTC; CDR3 protein: CASSIHTGTVSYEQYF; clone size: .; D gene: TRBD1; J gene: TRBJ2-7; V gene: TRBV19; CDR3 length: 16
CDR3 DNA: TGTGCCATCAACCCGGGTCGAAACATAATCTCTGGGGCCAACGTCCTGACTTTC; CDR3 protein: CAINPGRNIISGANVLTF; clone size: .; D gene: .; J gene: TRBJ2-6; V gene: TRBV10-3; CDR3 length: 18
CDR3 DNA: TGTGCCAGCAGCCAAGAAGGGCCGGGACTGTGGAACGGGGAGCTGTTTTTT; CDR3 protein: CASSQEGPGLWNGELFF; clone size: .; D gene: .; J gene: TRBJ2-2; V gene: TRBV3-1/TRBV3-2; CDR3 length: 17
CDR3 DNA: TGTGCCTGGAGCACGAAGACAGGTCAACTGGCCAAAAACATTCAGTACTTC; CDR3 protein: CAWSTKTGQLAKNIQYF; clone size: once; D gene: .; J gene: TRBJ2-4; V gene: TRBV30; CDR3 length: 17
CDR3 DNA: TGTGCCAGCAGCCAAACTACGGACACCGGGGAGCTGTTTTTT; CDR3 protein: CASSQTTDTGELFF; clone size: .; D gene: .; J gene: TRBJ2-2; V gene: TRBV7-3; CDR3 length: 14
CDR3 DNA: TGTGCCAGTAGTATTGTCGGGGGGACTATTTACGAGCAGTACTTC; CDR3 protein: CASSIVGGTIYEQYF; clone size: .; D gene: TRBD2; J gene: TRBJ2-7; V gene: TRBV19; CDR3 length: 15
CDR3 DNA: TGTGCCAGCAGCCAAGGGGATTCCTATGGCTACACCTTC; CDR3 protein: CASSQGDSYGYTF; clone size: .; D gene: .; J gene: TRBJ1-2; V gene: TRBV5-5; CDR3 length: 13
CDR3 DNA: TGTGCCAGCAGTGAGGACAGGGGGCCGAGACTCTATGGAAACACCATATATTTT; CDR3 protein: CASSEDRGPRLYGNTIYF; clone size: .; D gene: TRBD1; J gene: TRBJ1-3; V gene: TRBV28; CDR3 length: 18
CDR3 DNA: TGTGCCACCGGGACAGCCGACAATCAGCCCCAGCATTTT; CDR3 protein: CATGTADNQPQHF; clone size: .; D gene: TRBD1; J gene: TRBJ1-5; V gene: TRBV24-1; CDR3 length: 13
CDR3 DNA: TGTGCCAGCAGTCCCGGGACACGACTCGGAATGTCCTACAATGAGCAGTTCTTC; CDR3 protein: CASSPGTRLGMSYNEQFF; clone size: .; D gene: .; J gene: TRBJ2-1; V gene: TRBV27; CDR3 length: 18
CDR3 DNA: TGTGCCAGCCACCCCCTAGGGGGCGCTGAAGCTTTCTTT; CDR3 protein: CASHPLGGAEAFF; clone size: .; D gene: TRBD1; J gene: TRBJ1-1; V gene: TRBV27; CDR3 length: 13
CDR3 DNA: TGTGCCAGTATTAATCGGGGTTTCGGTAATGAGCAGTTCTTC; CDR3 protein: CASINRGFGNEQFF; clone size: .; D gene: .; J gene: TRBJ2-1; V gene: TRBV19; CDR3 length: 14
CDR3 DNA: TGTGCCAGCAGCCTCCGACTGGCTACGCAGTATTTT; CDR3 protein: CASSLRLATQYF; clone size: .; D gene: .; J gene: TRBJ2-3; V gene: TRBV11-2; CDR3 length: 12
CDR3 DNA: TGCGCCAGCAGCTTCGGACAGGGAGGCACTGAAGCTTTCTTT; CDR3 protein: CASSFGQGGTEAFF; clone size: once; D gene: TRBD1; J gene: TRBJ1-1; V gene: TRBV5-1; CDR3 length: 14
CDR3 DNA: TGTGCCAGCAGGTCCGGGGGGCCAAGCAATCAGCCCCAGCATTTT; CDR3 protein: CASRSGGPSNQPQHF; clone size: few; D gene: .; J gene: TRBJ1-5; V gene: TRBV28; CDR3 length: 15
CDR3 DNA: TGTGCCAGCTCCCCGGGACAGGGTGACTCACCCCTCCACTTT; CDR3 protein: CASSPGQGDSPLHF; clone size: .; D gene: TRBD1; J gene: TRBJ1-6; V gene: TRBV18; CDR3 length: 14
CDR3 DNA: TGCGCCAGCAGCCAGACTACAACTTACATCTATGGCTACACCTTC; CDR3 protein: CASSQTTTYIYGYTF; clone size: .; D gene: .; J gene: TRBJ1-2; V gene: TRBV4-1; CDR3 length: 15
CDR3 DNA: TGTGCCAGCAGCCGGAGTGAGGGCAATGAGCAGTTCTTC; CDR3 protein: CASSRSEGNEQFF; clone size: .; D gene: .; J gene: TRBJ2-1; V gene: TRBV2; CDR3 length: 13
CDR3 DNA: TGTGCCAGCAGCCGGGGGGGGTCCTACAATGAGCAGTTCTTC; CDR3 protein: CASSRGGSYNEQFF; clone size: .; D gene: TRBD2; J gene: TRBJ2-1; V gene: TRBV6-5; CDR3 length: 14
CDR3 DNA: TGCGCCAGCAGCCAAGATCCTTTGGCGGGGCAGCCCCAGCATTTT; CDR3 protein: CASSQDPLAGQPQHF; clone size: once; D gene: .; J gene: TRBJ1-5; V gene: TRBV4-1; CDR3 length: 15
CDR3 DNA: TGTGCCAGCAGCTTGGGACTAGCCCATTACAATGAGCAGTTCTTC; CDR3 protein: CASSLGLAHYNEQFF; clone size: .; D gene: TRBD2; J gene: TRBJ2-1; V gene: TRBV11-2; CDR3 length: 15
CDR3 DNA: TGTGCCAGTAGTATTCTGACGGGGAGCTCCTACAATGAGCAGTTCTTC; CDR3 protein: CASSILTGSSYNEQFF; clone size: .; D gene: .; J gene: TRBJ2-1; V gene: TRBV19; CDR3 length: 16
CDR3 DNA: TGCGCCAGCAGCTTGGGCCTCGAGACAACCATGAACACCGGGGAGCTGTTTTTT; CDR3 protein: CASSLGLETTMNTGELFF; clone size: .; D gene: .; J gene: TRBJ2-2; V gene: TRBV5-1; CDR3 length: 18
CDR3 DNA: TGCGCCAGCAGCTTGGTTGGGACTCCGTCCTACGAGCAGTACTTC; CDR3 protein: CASSLVGTPSYEQYF; clone size: .; D gene: .; J gene: TRBJ2-7; V gene: TRBV5-1; CDR3 length: 15
CDR3 DNA: TGTGCCATCAGTGAGAGGGGAGGACAGGGGCGGGGCTACACCTTC; CDR3 protein: CAISERGGQGRGYTF; clone size: few; D gene: TRBD1; J gene: TRBJ1-2; V gene: TRBV10-3; CDR3 length: 15
CDR3 DNA: TGTGCCAGCAGCGTAGCGCTAGCGGGGGCAGATACGCAGTATTTT; CDR3 protein: CASSVALAGADTQYF; clone size: once; D gene: TRBD2; J gene: TRBJ2-3; V gene: TRBV9; CDR3 length: 15
CDR3 DNA: TGTGCCAGCAGCCCTGGGGGCGGGAGCGATACGCAGTATTTT; CDR3 protein: CASSPGGGSDTQYF; clone size: .; D gene: .; J gene: TRBJ2-3; V gene: TRBV7-9; CDR3 length: 14
CDR3 DNA: TGTGCCAGCAGCCCTCACAAGAACACCGGGGAGCTGTTTTTT; CDR3 protein: CASSPHKNTGELFF; clone size: .; D gene: .; J gene: TRBJ2-2; V gene: TRBV6-6; CDR3 length: 14
CDR3 DNA: TGTGCCAGCAGGACAGGGGTGAACACTGAAGCTTTCTTT; CDR3 protein: CASRTGVNTEAFF; clone size: .; D gene: TRBD1; J gene: TRBJ1-1; V gene: TRBV5-5; CDR3 length: 13
CDR3 DNA: TGTGCCAGCAGTTCCGTACGGACAGGGCCTGGCTATGGCTACACCTTC; CDR3 protein: CASSSVRTGPGYGYTF; clone size: .; D gene: TRBD1; J gene: TRBJ1-2; V gene: TRBV6-6; CDR3 length: 16
CDR3 DNA: TGTGCCAGCAGTTACTCGAGTGTCACAGGCAACTACGAGCAGTACTTC; CDR3 protein: CASSYSSVTGNYEQYF; clone size: .; D gene: .; J gene: TRBJ2-7; V gene: TRBV6-5; CDR3 length: 16
CDR3 DNA: TGTGCCAGCAAGCAACTAGCCTCAGATACGCAGTATTTT; CDR3 protein: CASKQLASDTQYF; clone size: .; D gene: .; J gene: TRBJ2-3; V gene: TRBV7-9; CDR3 length: 13
CDR3 DNA: TGTGCCAGCAGTTTCGACAGCCGATACACTGAAGCTTTCTTT; CDR3 protein: CASSFDSRYTEAFF; clone size: few; D gene: .; J gene: TRBJ1-1; V gene: TRBV27; CDR3 length: 14
CDR3 DNA: TGCGCCAGCAGCTTGGCAACTAGCGGGAGTTTCAATGAGCAGTTCTTC; CDR3 protein: CASSLATSGSFNEQFF; clone size: .; D gene: TRBD2; J gene: TRBJ2-1; V gene: TRBV5-1; CDR3 length: 16
CDR3 DNA: TGCGCCAGCAGCCTAGACAGGGGAAACACTGAAGCTTTCTTT; CDR3 protein: CASSLDRGNTEAFF; clone size: .; D gene: TRBD1; J gene: TRBJ1-1; V gene: TRBV5-1; CDR3 length: 14
CDR3 DNA: TGCGCCAGCAGCTTGGTTGGGACAGACAATGAGCAGTTCTTC; CDR3 protein: CASSLVGTDNEQFF; clone size: .; D gene: TRBD1; J gene: TRBJ2-1; V gene: TRBV5-1; CDR3 length: 14
CDR3 DNA: TGTGCCAGCAGCTTTAGGGGGTTGTGGACCCAGTACTTC; CDR3 protein: CASSFRGLWTQYF; clone size: .; D gene: .; J gene: TRBJ2-5; V gene: TRBV5-8; CDR3 length: 13
CDR3 DNA: TGTGCCACCAGTGACTGGACTAGCGGCCTCCAAGAGACCCAGTACTTC; CDR3 protein: CATSDWTSGLQETQYF; clone size: .; D gene: TRBD2; J gene: TRBJ2-5; V gene: TRBV24-1; CDR3 length: 16
CDR3 DNA: TGTGCCAGTAGTACCACTGGCGGCTCCTACGAGCAGTACTTC; CDR3 protein: CASSTTGGSYEQYF; clone size: .; D gene: .; J gene: TRBJ2-7; V gene: TRBV19; CDR3 length: 14
CDR3 DNA: TGTGCCAGCAGTGGTCAGGGCGTTGTAACTGAAGCTTTCTTT; CDR3 protein: CASSGQGVVTEAFF; clone size: .; D gene: .; J gene: TRBJ1-1; V gene: TRBV2; CDR3 length: 14
CDR3 DNA: TGTGCCAGCAGCGTTCCCCGGGACAGGGCTACCTACGAGCAGTACTTC; CDR3 protein: CASSVPRDRATYEQYF; clone size: .; D gene: TRBD1; J gene: TRBJ2-7; V gene: TRBV28; CDR3 length: 16
CDR3 DNA: TGTGCCAGCAGCTTAGTAAAGCGACAGGGGTGGGCTGAAAAACTGTTTTTT; CDR3 protein: CASSLVKRQGWAEKLFF; clone size: .; D gene: TRBD1; J gene: TRBJ1-4; V gene: TRBV5-4; CDR3 length: 17
CDR3 DNA: TGTGCCAGCAGCTTGGGACAGGGAGGCTCCTATGGCTACACCTTC; CDR3 protein: CASSLGQGGSYGYTF; clone size: .; D gene: TRBD1; J gene: TRBJ1-2; V gene: TRBV5-4; CDR3 length: 15
CDR3 DNA: TGTGCCAGCAGCCAAGATCTAAGCAGCAATCAGCCCCAGCATTTT; CDR3 protein: CASSQDLSSNQPQHF; clone size: .; D gene: .; J gene: TRBJ1-5; V gene: TRBV3-1/TRBV3-2; CDR3 length: 15
CDR3 DNA: TGTGCCTGGAGTGTTCCCGGGAGGGGGCAGAGAAACACCATATATTTT; CDR3 protein: CAWSVPGRGQRNTIYF; clone size: .; D gene: TRBD1; J gene: TRBJ1-3; V gene: TRBV30; CDR3 length: 16
CDR3 DNA: TGTGCCAGCAGCCAAGTGACTAGCGGGGGGGCCCGGGAGACCCAGTACTTC; CDR3 protein: CASSQVTSGGARETQYF; clone size: .; D gene: TRBD2; J gene: TRBJ2-5; V gene: TRBV27; CDR3 length: 17
CDR3 DNA: TGTGCCAGCGGTAAACAGGGGGCGACAACCGGGGAGCTGTTTTTT; CDR3 protein: CASGKQGATTGELFF; clone size: .; D gene: TRBD1; J gene: TRBJ2-2; V gene: TRBV6-4; CDR3 length: 15
CDR3 DNA: TGTGCCAGCAGCCCACTTGACAGGGGTGGCTATGGCTACACCTTC; CDR3 protein: CASSPLDRGGYGYTF; clone size: .; D gene: TRBD1; J gene: TRBJ1-2; V gene: TRBV11-2; CDR3 length: 15
CDR3 DNA: TGTGCCAGCATATCTAGCGAAACCTACAATGAGCAGTTCTTC; CDR3 protein: CASISSETYNEQFF; clone size: .; D gene: .; J gene: TRBJ2-1; V gene: TRBV28; CDR3 length: 14
CDR3 DNA: TGTGCCAGCAGCCGCTCGGGACAGGTTGCTAACTACGAGCAGTACTTC; CDR3 protein: CASSRSGQVANYEQYF; clone size: .; D gene: TRBD1; J gene: TRBJ2-7; V gene: TRBV7-3; CDR3 length: 16
CDR3 DNA: TGTGCCTGGAGTAGGACGGAGGGGAGCTCCTACAATGAGCAGTTCTTC; CDR3 protein: CAWSRTEGSSYNEQFF; clone size: .; D gene: .; J gene: TRBJ2-1; V gene: TRBV30; CDR3 length: 16
CDR3 DNA: TGTGCCAGCAGTTTAAGGGGGAGGGGTAGCAATCAGCCCCAGCATTTT; CDR3 protein: CASSLRGRGSNQPQHF; clone size: .; D gene: .; J gene: TRBJ1-5; V gene: TRBV27; CDR3 length: 16
CDR3 DNA: TGCGCCAGCAGCTTGGACCCCAGGCCCTATCAAGAGACCCAGTACTTC; CDR3 protein: CASSLDPRPYQETQYF; clone size: few; D gene: .; J gene: TRBJ2-5; V gene: TRBV5-1; CDR3 length: 16